Shown below are 28 T cell receptor beta chains from a single sample sequenced in a study of T cell repertoires in cytomegalovirus infection. Their cognate antigens are unknown. A single record per CDR3 protein comes from TCRdb applying MiXCR to the reads. The table has 100,000 to 150,000 distinct CDR3 sequences, about 32% seen once. This sample comprised CD8+ T cells from cultured PBMCs, obtained from culture after CMV antigen stimulation. These receptors originate from a human donor in good health (CMV status not recorded). Some clones in this sample may be carry-over from other donors' samples.

This clonotype was found once. The V call is TRBV7-9, the J call TRBJ1-1, with a possible D match to TRBD1 (5 bases). The CDR3 is 13 residues long. Deletions cut 8 bases from V and 3 bases from J, with 13 bases between. CDR1 is SEHNR and CDR2 is FQNEAQ in the germline V gene (reference sequence). DNA of the CDR3: TGTGCCAGCGGACTAGGAGGGGACACTGAAGCTTTCTTT. It specifies CASGLGGDTEAFF. Together with reference TRBV7-9 and TRBJ1-1, the CDR3 gives the full variable domain: DTGVSQNPRHKITKRGQNVTFRCDPISEHNRLYWYRQTLGQGPEFLTYFQNEAQLEKSRLLSDRFSAERPKGSFSTLEIQRTEQGDSAMYLCASGLGGDTEAFFGQGTRLTVV.

With respect to this clonotype: The conserved phenylalanine or tryptophan normally closing the CDR3 is absent here, so this likely arose from a read error. The rearrangement uses TRBV7-2 and TRBJ2-2, with D unclear. The CDR3 runs to 15 residues. V lost 0 bases and J lost 6, with 11 bases in between. Germline CDR1 is SGHTA and CDR2 is FQGNSA. CDR3 nucleotides: TGTGCCAGCAGCTTAGCCTACGGTGGTCCCGGGGAGCTGTTTTGT. It specifies CASSLAYGGPGELFC.

The chain links TRBV19 to TRBJ2-3; D unresolved. V was pared by 3 bases and J by 5 bases, with 9 bases between. This CDR3 region has 13 residues. In germline, CDR1 is LNHDA, CDR2 SQIVND (reference sequence). The CDR3: CASSIDLKDTQYF. The CDR3 nucleotides are TGTGCCAGTAGTATTGATCTTAAAGATACGCAGTATTTT.

The rearrangement links TRBV27 to TRBJ1-1, with a tentative D call TRBD1 (5 bases). CDR3 length equals 14 residues. Per germline, CDR1 MNHEY and CDR2 SMNVEV (reference sequence). Trimming stripped 5 bases from V and 5 bases from J, with 15 bases between. In DNA, the CDR3 is TGTGCCAGCAGTCCTCGGGGGGGAGTGACTGAAGCTTTCTTT. Amino acids: CASSPRGGVTEAFF.

This rearrangement joins TRBV6-1 to TRBJ2-1; D may match TRBD1 or TRBD2 (5 bases each). The CDR3 has 14 residues. Germline values: CDR1 MNHNS, CDR2 SASEGT. V dropped 6 bases and J dropped 5 bases, with 14 bases sitting between them. This chain's CDR3 is CASSRGPANNEQFF. The CDR3 DNA follows: TGTGCCAGCAGCCGGGGCCCGGCCAACAATGAGCAGTTCTTC.

The CDR3 DNA is TGTGCCAGTAGTATTGAAGCGACCGGGACAGGGGGTTACTACGAGCAGTACTTC. It codes for CASSIEATGTGGYYEQYF. The V gene is TRBV19, the J gene TRBJ2-7; 11 bases map to TRBD1. The germline V gene encodes CDR1 LNHDA and CDR2 SQIVND (reference sequence). The V gene end was trimmed by 3 bases and the J gene end by 3 bases; junction bases not matched to a gene: 13. The CDR3 loop spans 18 amino acids.

This clonotype appeared many times. The V and J genes are TRBV7-2 and TRBJ2-5; tentative D call: TRBD2 (5 bases). The CDR3 is made up of 15 amino acids. Per germline, CDR1 SGHTA and CDR2 FQGNSA. The V end lost 5 bases, the J end lost 2 bases, and 15 bases lay between the germline ends. The CDR3 reads CASSPEGYAQETQYF. DNA for the CDR3: TGTGCCAGCAGCCCCGAGGGCTACGCGCAAGAGACCCAGTACTTC.

This clonotype was detected only a few times. This chain joins TRBV28 and TRBJ1-5; 9 bases align to TRBD1. Germline CDR1 MDHEN, CDR2 SYDVKM. Germline trimming cut 6 bases from V and 3 bases from J; bases unmatched to any gene: 12. The CDR3 sequence is 17 residues long. For the CDR3, the DNA is TGTGCCAGCAGCCAATCTCGGGACAGGGCCCCCAATCAGCCCCAGCATTTT. Amino acids: CASSQSRDRAPNQPQHF.

The chain recombines TRBV7-9 with TRBJ2-1, with 8 bases lining up with TRBD2. The CDR3 covers 14 residues. Germline CDR1 SEHNR, CDR2 FQNEAQ (reference sequence). The J segment lost 8 bases and the V segment lost 5 bases, leaving 8 bases of the junction unmatched. CDR3 DNA: TGTGCCAGCAGCCTAATAGCGGGGAGGGATGAGCAGTTCTTC. Protein product: CASSLIAGRDEQFF.

This clonotype has only a few counts. V usage is TRBV5-6 and J usage is TRBJ1-1, with D possibly being TRBD1 (5 bases). With 0 bases removed from V and 1 base from J, the gap between germline ends came to 10 bases. CDR1 and CDR2 (germline): SGHDT, YYEEEE. CDR3 length: 15 residues. The CDR3 nucleotides are TGTGCCAGCAGCTTGGAAGGGGTTGGGAACACTGAAGCTTTCTTT. Its translation: CASSLEGVGNTEAFF.

This chain's CDR3 is CASSDRGTNEGYTF. CDR3 coding DNA: TGTGCCAGCAGTGACAGGGGCACTAACGAGGGCTACACCTTC. The chain joins TRBV2 to TRBJ1-2; possible D gene TRBD1, 6 bases. The CDR3 has 14 amino acids. In germline, CDR1 is SNHLY, CDR2 FYNNEI. The V gene lost 3 bases and the J gene lost 8 bases, with 16 bases spanning the gap.

This clonotype was seen once. The chain couples TRBV11-2 to TRBJ2-2; no clear D gene. V lost 5 bases and J 3 bases, leaving 25 bases between the germline ends. In germline, CDR1 is SGHAT, CDR2 FQNNGV. The CDR3 length is 19 residues. The CDR3: CASSHDTPNWYPYTGELFF. The DNA of the CDR3 is TGTGCCAGCAGCCACGACACACCAAACTGGTACCCATACACCGGGGAGCTGTTTTTT.

This clonotype occurred a few times. The gene calls are TRBV19 and TRBJ2-7; TRBD1 agrees at 11 bases. The junction had 7 bases not matched to a gene; V was cut back by 9 bases and J by 6 bases. Germline assignment: CDR1 LNHDA and CDR2 SQIVND (reference sequence). This CDR3 region has 13 residues. The CDR3 loop is CASTGQGAFEQYF. The CDR3 DNA reads as TGTGCCAGCACCGGACAGGGGGCCTTCGAGCAGTACTTC.

The J gene is TRBJ2-1, the V gene TRBV7-9; TRBD2 matches 10 bases. V gave up 11 bases and J gave up 2 bases; unmatched junction bases: 9. CDR1 is SEHNR, CDR2 FQNEAQ, per germline (reference sequence). CDR3 size: 15 residues. The CDR3 nucleotides read TGTGCCGTCATCCCCGGGACTAGCGCCTACAATGAGCAGTTCTTC. Protein sequence: CAVIPGTSAYNEQFF. Looking up the rest from reference TRBV7-9 and TRBJ2-1 gives the full variable domain: DTGVSQNPRHKITKRGQNVTFRCDPISEHNRLYWYRQTLGQGPEFLTYFQNEAQLEKSRLLSDRFSAERPKGSFSTLEIQRTEQGDSAMYLCAVIPGTSAYNEQFFGPGTRLTVL.

The chain employs TRBV20-1 and TRBJ2-3; TRBD2 matches at 11 bases. With 3 bases clipped from V and 5 bases from J, the junction kept 13 bases outside the gene matches. The CDR3 covers 17 residues. Germline V gene sequence: CDR1 DFQATT, CDR2 SNEGSKA (reference sequence). This CDR3 is CSASATSGGGIRDTQYF. DNA of the CDR3: TGCAGTGCTAGTGCCACTAGCGGGGGCGGGATTAGAGATACGCAGTATTTT.

The V gene is TRBV14, the J gene TRBJ2-5, with unresolved D. The V gene lost 1 base and the J gene lost 4 bases, with 7 bases spanning the gap. Germline CDR1 is SGHDN and CDR2 is FVKESK. The CDR3 sequence is 13 residues long. The CDR3 DNA follows: TGTGCCAGCAGCCAAGGACTTCGAGAGACCCAGTACTTC. Its protein product is CASSQGLRETQYF.

This clonotype was counted a few times. V usage is TRBV28 and J usage is TRBJ1-4; TRBD1 is a possible D gene (5 bases). V gave up 8 bases and J gave up 6 bases, with 7 bases separating them. Germline V CDR1 and CDR2: MDHEN, SYDVKM. The CDR3 length is 11 residues. The CDR3 is CASSTDEKLFF. Written as DNA, the CDR3 is TGTGCCAGCTCGACAGATGAAAAACTGTTTTTT.

This clonotype was seen more than once but under ten times. The CDR3 region is CASSQDITGNYGYTF. The DNA of the CDR3 is TGCGCCAGCAGCCAAGATATAACAGGGAACTATGGCTACACCTTC. The chain couples TRBV4-1 to TRBJ1-2, with TRBD1 as a possible D gene (6 bases). CDR3 length: 15 residues. V shed 0 bases and J shed 2 bases, with 10 bases lying between them. CDR1 MGHRA and CDR2 YSYEKL come from the germline V gene.

This clonotype has only a few counts. The chain uses TRBV2 and TRBJ1-6; D is ambiguous. Between the trimmed V and J ends, which lost 2 bases and 8 bases, there was a span of 7 bases. There are 13 residues in the CDR3. Germline CDR1 SNHLY, CDR2 FYNNEI. DNA for the CDR3: TGTGCCAGCAGTGAATGGCCTCATTCACCCCTCCACTTT. It is translated as CASSEWPHSPLHF.

This clonotype was picked up many times. The chain has TRBV7-2 and TRBJ1-1; 9 bases align to TRBD1. The CDR3 sequence is 15 residues long. Looked up from germline, CDR1 is SGHTA and CDR2 is FQGNSA. The V and J ends lost 5 bases and 0 bases, in that order; junction bases with no gene match: 4. CDR3 protein: CASSPRTGVNTEAFF. In nucleotides, the CDR3 is TGTGCCAGCAGCCCTCGGACAGGGGTGAACACTGAAGCTTTCTTT.

The chain joins TRBV11-2 to TRBJ1-1; TRBD1 agrees at 8 bases. The germline V gene has CDR1 SGHAT and CDR2 FQNNGV. The CDR3 covers 17 residues. V dropped 1 base and J dropped 3; count of bases not matched to a gene: 10. CDR3 region: CASSLVYLGQGDTEAFF. The CDR3 DNA reads as TGTGCCAGCAGCTTAGTCTATCTCGGACAGGGCGACACTGAAGCTTTCTTT. The variable domain in full, completed from reference TRBV11-2 and TRBJ1-1, reads EAGVAQSPRYKIIEKRQSVAFWCNPISGHATLYWYQQILGQGPKLLIQFQNNGVVDDSQLPKDRFSAERLKGVDSTLKIQPAKLEDSAVYLCASSLVYLGQGDTEAFFGQGTRLTVV.

In this sample, this clonotype turned up a few times. J is TRBJ2-3 and V is TRBV28; no clear D gene. V lost 5 bases and J 7 bases, leaving 13 bases between the germline ends. Germline CDR1 is MDHEN and CDR2 is SYDVKM. CDR3 size: 13 residues. CDR3 bases: TGTGCCAGCAGTCTGGCGCCACCGCATACGCAGTATTTT. Protein sequence: CASSLAPPHTQYF.

The chain's CDR3 is CASSYARGDYQETQYF. As DNA, the CDR3 is TGTGCCAGCAGTTACGCTCGCGGGGACTACCAAGAGACCCAGTACTTC. The rearrangement uses TRBV6-2 or TRBV6-3 and TRBJ2-5, with D perhaps matching TRBD2 (6 bases). This CDR3 contains 16 residues. V was shortened by 2 bases and J by 0 bases, with 13 bases between the two germline ends. Germline V gene lookup returns CDR1 MNHEY and CDR2 SVGEGT.

In this sample, this clonotype turned up many times. The chain carries TRBV6-1 and TRBJ1-1; 10 nucleotides align to TRBD1. V gave up 11 bases and J gave up 3 bases; unmatched junction bases: 6. The CDR3 contains 13 residues. The V gene's germline CDR1 is MNHNS and CDR2 SASEGT. CDR3: CASPGQGYTEAFF. CDR3 nucleotides: TGTGCCTCTCCGGGACAGGGGTACACTGAAGCTTTCTTT.

This clonotype has a count of ten or more. The chain combines TRBV4-3 with TRBJ1-1; D possibly corresponds to TRBD1 (5 bases). Germline lookup yields CDR1 LGHNA and CDR2 YSLEER. The length of the CDR3 is 15 residues. Trimming pared 1 base from V and 5 bases from J, leaving 14 bases between. The CDR3 here is CASSQVRDQGTEAFF. The CDR3 nucleotides read TGCGCCAGCAGCCAAGTCCGGGACCAGGGAACTGAAGCTTTCTTT.

The chain links TRBV10-3 to TRBJ2-3; TRBD2 agrees at 11 bases. Germline values: CDR1 ENHRY, CDR2 SYGVKD. V lost 6 bases and J lost 0; bases outside the gene matches: 20. The CDR3 sequence is 21 residues long. The DNA of the CDR3 is TGTGCCATCAGGGGGGGGGAGCGACTAGCGGGGTCGTTTCCTAGCACAGATACGCAGTATTTT. This translates into CAIRGGERLAGSFPSTDTQYF.

The rearrangement uses TRBV28 and TRBJ2-3, with 13 nucleotides matching TRBD2. Germline loops: CDR1 MDHEN, CDR2 SYDVKM. V was clipped by 7 bases and J by 0 bases; unmatched bases: 4. This CDR3 has 16 amino acids. CDR3 nucleotides: TGTGCCAGCACAACTAGCGGGGGGGCTAGCACAGATACGCAGTATTTT. Translated, it gives CASTTSGGASTDTQYF.

In nucleotides, the CDR3 is TGTGCCAGCAGCCCGAGTAGGGGTCATGGCTACACCTTC. Protein product: CASSPSRGHGYTF. J is TRBJ1-2 and V is TRBV27, with D possibly matching TRBD1 (5 bases). The CDR3 is 13 amino acids. The germline V gene encodes CDR1 MNHEY and CDR2 SMNVEV (reference sequence). V was shortened by 6 bases and J by 6 bases, with 14 bases between the two germline ends.